These 6 T cell receptor beta chains were sequenced from one sample in a study of shared clonotypes between healthy human individuals. The assay was immunoSEQ multiplex PCR, and TCRdb's table has in-frame clones only and misses some. The sample records hundreds of thousands of clones, approximately 73% being singletons. Specimen: memory CD4+ T cells sorted from blood. Documented subset: CD45RA-negative fraction. These receptors all come from a woman aged 25 to 39 in good health.

J is TRBJ2-7 and V is TRBV6-5; TRBD1 is a possible D gene (6 bases). V shed 5 bases and J shed 5 bases, with 16 bases lying between them. CDR3 size: 14 residues. Germline V gene sequence: CDR1 MNHEY, CDR2 SVGAGI. CDR3 DNA: TGTGCCAGCAGTCGGGGACACCTGGACCACGAGCAGTACTTC. It specifies CASSRGHLDHEQYF.

The V call is TRBV19, the J call TRBJ2-7; TRBD1 aligns across 9 bases. Germline V gives CDR1 LNHDA, CDR2 SQIVND (reference sequence). J lost 2 bases, V lost 3 bases, and 5 bases had no gene match. This CDR3 spans 15 amino acids. CDR3 DNA: TGTGCCAGTAGTATTCGACAGGGGGGTCCCTACGAGCAGTACTTC. Its translation: CASSIRQGGPYEQYF.

A few counts support this clone. The J gene is TRBJ2-1, the V gene TRBV28; D call uncertain. Trimming took off 7 bases at V and 0 bases at J, with 13 bases between the two ends. The CDR3 totals 15 residues. Germline CDR1 reads MDHEN; CDR2 reads SYDVKM. The CDR3 loop is CASTLGGFSYNEQFF. In nucleotides, the CDR3 is TGTGCCAGCACCCTAGGCGGCTTCTCCTACAATGAGCAGTTCTTC.

J is TRBJ2-2 and V is TRBV21-1. TRBV21-1 represents a pseudogene. This CDR3 contains 16 residues. CDR3 bases: TGTGCCAGCAGCAAAAGGTCGGGCATAGACACCGGGGAGCTGTTTTTT. The encoded protein is CASSKRSGIDTGELFF.

The gene calls are TRBV6-6 and TRBJ1-5, with D tentatively TRBD1 (5 bases). The germline V gene encodes CDR1 MNHNY and CDR2 SVGAGI (reference sequence). The V end lost 4 bases, the J end lost 7 bases, and 11 bases lay between the germline ends. The CDR3 is 13 residues long. CDR3 loop: CASSFRDEQPQHF. The CDR3, as DNA: TGTGCCAGCAGTTTCCGGGACGAACAGCCCCAGCATTTT.

The rearrangement uses TRBV19 and TRBJ1-4; a weak D match, TRBD1 (6 bases). This CDR3 comprises 13 residues. CDR1 LNHDA and CDR2 SQIVND come from the germline V gene (reference sequence). V lost 10 bases and J 7 bases, leaving 16 bases between the germline ends. The CDR3 reads CATRQGLVEKLFF. In DNA, the CDR3 is TGTGCCACCCGTCAGGGGCTGGTTGAAAAACTGTTTTTT.